This TCR beta chain appears in the sequencing data of a study of CD8+ T cells in alopecia areata. The overall study: Treated patients received oral tofacitinib, 5 to 10 mg twice daily. General study findings and limits: For patients receiving tofacitinib, scalp clonality and expanded CD8+ clones among the top 100 significantly decreased.

This clone was seen more than once but under ten times. Its antigen is unidentified. Sample treatment: oral pan-JAK inhibitor, 5-10 mg twice daily. Peripheral blood and lesional scalp punch biopsies came from alopecia areata patients. Once RNA had been extracted, it was reverse transcribed into cDNA to act as the sequencing template. Repertoires were generated with immunoSEQ multiplex PCR, while TCRdb's copy carries only in-frame clones and drops some. The profile shows roughly 200,000 clones, around two fifths of them singletons. This CDR3 region has 15 residues. CDR1 and CDR2 from the germline V gene are SGHDT and YYEEEE. V shed 3 bases and J 6 bases; nucleotides not matched to a gene: 8.

The origin of this receptor is a human donor with alopecia areata. The starting material was CD4+ T cells sorted from blood, obtained at approximately week 30, from a patient treated with tofacitinib. The V gene is TRBV5-6, the J gene TRBJ2-2; 7 bases agree with TRBD1. CDR3 in amino acids: CASSYWDSRAGELFF. CDR3 bases: TGTGCCAGCAGCTACTGGGACAGCAGGGCCGGGGAGCTGTTTTTT.